This TCR beta chain was documented in a study of blood T cell repertoires in COVID-19. The wider study: In each case, the material was cDNA or gDNA derived from T cells, B-cell-depleted T cells, or PBMCs.

Which cohort a participant joined came from the clinical history participants gave. This CDR3 is 17 amino acids long. V shed 2 bases and J shed 4 bases, with 18 bases lying between them. From germline, CDR1 is SGHRS and CDR2 YFSETQ. Original processing notes: Cell counts per sample came from amplifying reference gene primers. Some clones are missing from TCRdb's copy, which holds only in-frame ones; the method was immunoSEQ multiplex PCR. V and J calls and clone size are copied from that table; D and trimming were computed from the DNA. This table holds hundreds of thousands of clones, roughly 80% found once.

This chain uses TRBV5-1 with TRBJ2-2, with D maybe TRBD2 (5 bases). The sequenced sample was PBMCs or T cells enriched from blood (not recorded which). This sequence was found in a middle-aged man who had been exposed to COVID-19. This CDR3 reads CASSFHQTIPSTGELFF. CDR3 bases: TGCGCCAGCAGCTTTCATCAGACTATCCCGAGCACCGGGGAGCTGTTTTTT.